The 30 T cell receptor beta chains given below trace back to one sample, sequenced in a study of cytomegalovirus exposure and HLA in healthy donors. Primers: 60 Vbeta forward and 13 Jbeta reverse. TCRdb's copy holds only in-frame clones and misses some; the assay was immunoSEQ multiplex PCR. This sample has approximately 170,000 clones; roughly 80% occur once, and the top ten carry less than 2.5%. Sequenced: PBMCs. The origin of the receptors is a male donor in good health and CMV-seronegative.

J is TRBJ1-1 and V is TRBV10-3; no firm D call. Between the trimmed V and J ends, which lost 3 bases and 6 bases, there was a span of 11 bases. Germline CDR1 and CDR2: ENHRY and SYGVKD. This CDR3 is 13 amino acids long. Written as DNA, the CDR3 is TGTGCCATCAGTGAAGCCGGGGTTCCTGAAGCTTTCTTT. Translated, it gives CAISEAGVPEAFF.

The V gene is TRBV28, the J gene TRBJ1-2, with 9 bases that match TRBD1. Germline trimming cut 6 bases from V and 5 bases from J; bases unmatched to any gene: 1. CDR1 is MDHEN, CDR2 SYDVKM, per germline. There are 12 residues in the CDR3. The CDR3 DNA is TGTGCCAGCAGGGACAGGGGATATGGCTACACCTTC. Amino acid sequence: CASRDRGYGYTF.

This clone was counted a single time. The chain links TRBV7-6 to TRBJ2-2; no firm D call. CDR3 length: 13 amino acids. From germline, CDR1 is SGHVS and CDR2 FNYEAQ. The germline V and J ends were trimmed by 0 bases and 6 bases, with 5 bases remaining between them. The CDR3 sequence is CASSLARAGELFF. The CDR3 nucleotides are TGTGCCAGCAGCTTAGCTAGAGCCGGGGAGCTGTTTTTT.

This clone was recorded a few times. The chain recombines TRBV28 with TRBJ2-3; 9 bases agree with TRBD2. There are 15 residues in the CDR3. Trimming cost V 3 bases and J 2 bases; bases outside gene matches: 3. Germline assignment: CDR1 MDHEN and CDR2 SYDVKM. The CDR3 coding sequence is TGTGCCAGCAGTTTTGGCGGGAGGGCCACAGATACGCAGTATTTT. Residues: CASSFGGRATDTQYF.

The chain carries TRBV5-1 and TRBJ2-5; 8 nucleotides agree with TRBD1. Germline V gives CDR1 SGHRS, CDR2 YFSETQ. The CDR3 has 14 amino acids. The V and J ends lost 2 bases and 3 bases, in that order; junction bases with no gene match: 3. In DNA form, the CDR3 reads TGCGCCAGCAGCTTTGTGGACAGGGAAGAGACCCAGTACTTC. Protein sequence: CASSFVDREETQYF.

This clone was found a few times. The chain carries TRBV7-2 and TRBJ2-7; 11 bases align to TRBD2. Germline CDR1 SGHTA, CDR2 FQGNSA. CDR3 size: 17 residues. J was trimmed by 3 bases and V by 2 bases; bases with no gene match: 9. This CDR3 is CASSLSSGGARRYEQYF. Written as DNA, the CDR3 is TGTGCCAGCAGCTTAAGTAGCGGGGGGGCCCGTCGCTACGAGCAGTACTTC. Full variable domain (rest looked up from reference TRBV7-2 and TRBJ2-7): GAGVSQSPSNKVTEKGKDVELRCDPISGHTALYWYRQSLGQGLEFLIYFQGNSAPDKSGLPSDRFSAERTGGSVSTLTIQRTQQEDSAVYLCASSLSSGGARRYEQYFGPGTRLTVT.

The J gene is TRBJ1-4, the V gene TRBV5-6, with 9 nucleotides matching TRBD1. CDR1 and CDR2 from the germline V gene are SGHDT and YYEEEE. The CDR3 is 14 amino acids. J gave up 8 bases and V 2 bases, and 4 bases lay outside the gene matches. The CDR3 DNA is TGTGCCAGCAGCTTCACAGGGGGCGGGGAAAAACTGTTTTTT. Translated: CASSFTGGGEKLFF.

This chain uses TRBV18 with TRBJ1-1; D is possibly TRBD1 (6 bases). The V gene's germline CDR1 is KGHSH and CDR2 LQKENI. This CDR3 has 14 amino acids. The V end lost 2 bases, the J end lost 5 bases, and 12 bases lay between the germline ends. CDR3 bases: TGTGCCAGCTCACCAAAGGGGACACAGACTGAAGCTTTCTTT. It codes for CASSPKGTQTEAFF.

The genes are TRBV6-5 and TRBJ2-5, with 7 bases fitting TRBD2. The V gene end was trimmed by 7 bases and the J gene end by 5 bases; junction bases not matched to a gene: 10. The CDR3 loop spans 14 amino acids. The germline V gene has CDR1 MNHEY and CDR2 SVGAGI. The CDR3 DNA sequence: TGTGCCAGCACCGAGCGGGGTGTACGGGAGACCCAGTACTTC. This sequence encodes CASTERGVRETQYF.

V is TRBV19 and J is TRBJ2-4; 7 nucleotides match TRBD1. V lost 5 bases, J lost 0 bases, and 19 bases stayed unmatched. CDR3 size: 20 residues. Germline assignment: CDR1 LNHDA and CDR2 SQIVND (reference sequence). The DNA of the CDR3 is TGTGCCAGTAGTGTATCATCCGGGACAGAAGCACCTATAGCCAAAAACATTCAGTACTTC. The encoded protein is CASSVSSGTEAPIAKNIQYF.

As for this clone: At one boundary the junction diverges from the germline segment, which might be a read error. CDR3 region: CAWSEKRGYPF. CDR3 nucleotide sequence: TGTGCCTGGAGTGAGAAGAGAGGCTACCCCTTC. V gene TRBV30 combines with J gene TRBJ1-2; no clear D. Germline loops: CDR1 GTSNPN, CDR2 SVGIG (reference sequence). This CDR3 region has 11 residues.

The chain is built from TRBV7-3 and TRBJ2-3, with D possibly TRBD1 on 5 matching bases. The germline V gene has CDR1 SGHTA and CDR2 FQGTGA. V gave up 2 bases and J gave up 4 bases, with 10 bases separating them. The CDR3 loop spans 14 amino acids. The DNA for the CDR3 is TGTGCCAGCAGCTTAGCAGGGTTGGCAGATACGCAGTATTTT. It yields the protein CASSLAGLADTQYF.

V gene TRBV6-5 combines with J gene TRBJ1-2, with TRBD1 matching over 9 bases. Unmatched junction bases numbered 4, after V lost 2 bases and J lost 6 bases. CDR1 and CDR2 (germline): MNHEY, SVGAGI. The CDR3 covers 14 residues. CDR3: CASSYVGTGNGYTF. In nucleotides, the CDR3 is TGTGCCAGCAGTTACGTCGGGACAGGGAATGGCTACACCTTC.

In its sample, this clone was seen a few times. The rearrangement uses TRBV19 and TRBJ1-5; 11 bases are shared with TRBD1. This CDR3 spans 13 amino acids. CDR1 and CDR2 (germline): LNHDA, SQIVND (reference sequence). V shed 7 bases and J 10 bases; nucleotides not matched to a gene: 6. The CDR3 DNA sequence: TGTGCCAGTAAAGGACAGGGGGCGACACCCCAGCATTTT. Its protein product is CASKGQGATPQHF.

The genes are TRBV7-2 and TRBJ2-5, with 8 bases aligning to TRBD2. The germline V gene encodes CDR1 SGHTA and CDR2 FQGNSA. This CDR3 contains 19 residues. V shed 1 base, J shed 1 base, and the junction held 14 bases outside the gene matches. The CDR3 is CASSLGLAGGRGFQETQYF. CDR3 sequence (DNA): TGTGCCAGCAGCTTAGGGTTGGCGGGAGGCCGGGGGTTCCAAGAGACCCAGTACTTC.

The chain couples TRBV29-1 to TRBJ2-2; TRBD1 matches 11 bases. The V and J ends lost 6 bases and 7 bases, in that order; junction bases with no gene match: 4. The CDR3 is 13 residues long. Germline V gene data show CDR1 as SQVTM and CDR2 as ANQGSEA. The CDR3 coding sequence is TGCAGCGTCCGGACAGGGGGCTTCGGGGAGCTGTTTTTT. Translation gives CSVRTGGFGELFF.

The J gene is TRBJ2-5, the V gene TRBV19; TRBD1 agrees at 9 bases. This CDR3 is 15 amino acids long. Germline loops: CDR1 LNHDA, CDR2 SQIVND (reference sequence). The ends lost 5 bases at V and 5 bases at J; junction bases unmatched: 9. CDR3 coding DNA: TGTGCCAGTAGTCCCCCCGGGACAGGGTCTGAGACCCAGTACTTC. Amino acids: CASSPPGTGSETQYF. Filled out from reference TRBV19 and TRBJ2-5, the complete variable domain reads DGGITQSPKYLFRKEGQNVTLSCEQNLNHDAMYWYRQDPGQGLRLIYYSQIVNDFQKGDIAEGYSVSREKKESFPLTVTSAQKNPTAFYLCASSPPGTGSETQYFGPGTRLLVL.

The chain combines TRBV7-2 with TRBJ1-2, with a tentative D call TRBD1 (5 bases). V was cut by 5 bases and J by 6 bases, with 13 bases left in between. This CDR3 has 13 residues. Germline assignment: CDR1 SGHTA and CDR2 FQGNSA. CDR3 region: CASSPRRGDGYTF. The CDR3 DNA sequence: TGTGCCAGCAGCCCCCGCCGGGGGGATGGCTACACCTTC.

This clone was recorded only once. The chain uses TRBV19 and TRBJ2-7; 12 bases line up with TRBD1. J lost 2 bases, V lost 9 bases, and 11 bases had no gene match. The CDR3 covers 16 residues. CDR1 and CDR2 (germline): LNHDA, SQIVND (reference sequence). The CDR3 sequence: CASRDRGQVDTYEQYF. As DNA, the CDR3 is TGTGCCAGCCGGGACAGGGGGCAGGTTGACACCTACGAGCAGTACTTC.

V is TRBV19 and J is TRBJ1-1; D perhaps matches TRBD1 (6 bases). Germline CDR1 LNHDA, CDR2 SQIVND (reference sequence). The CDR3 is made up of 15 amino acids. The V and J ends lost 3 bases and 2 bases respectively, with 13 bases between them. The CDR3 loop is CASSIWTDKNTEAFF. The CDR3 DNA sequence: TGTGCCAGTAGTATTTGGACAGATAAAAACACTGAAGCTTTCTTT.

CDR3 DNA sequence: TGTGCCAGCAGCTTAGCTGGGGACAGGGGACCCCTGAGCACAGATACGCAGTATTTT. Its protein is CASSLAGDRGPLSTDTQYF. The V call is TRBV7-9, the J call TRBJ2-3, with TRBD1 identical over 10 bases. CDR3 size: 19 residues. From germline, CDR1 is SEHNR and CDR2 FQNEAQ (reference sequence). J was trimmed by 0 bases and V by 0 bases; bases with no gene match: 9.

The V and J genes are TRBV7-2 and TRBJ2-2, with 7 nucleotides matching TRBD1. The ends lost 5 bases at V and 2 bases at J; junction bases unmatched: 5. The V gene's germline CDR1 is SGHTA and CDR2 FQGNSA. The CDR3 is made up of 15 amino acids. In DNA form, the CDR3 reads TGTGCCAGCAGCCGGGACAGAACCAACACCGGGGAGCTGTTTTTT. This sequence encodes CASSRDRTNTGELFF.

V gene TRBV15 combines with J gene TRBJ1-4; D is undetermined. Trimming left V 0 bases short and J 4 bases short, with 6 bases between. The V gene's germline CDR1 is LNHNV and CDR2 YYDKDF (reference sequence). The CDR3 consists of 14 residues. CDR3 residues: CATSRDYSNEKLFF. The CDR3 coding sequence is TGTGCCACCAGCAGAGATTACAGTAATGAAAAACTGTTTTTT.

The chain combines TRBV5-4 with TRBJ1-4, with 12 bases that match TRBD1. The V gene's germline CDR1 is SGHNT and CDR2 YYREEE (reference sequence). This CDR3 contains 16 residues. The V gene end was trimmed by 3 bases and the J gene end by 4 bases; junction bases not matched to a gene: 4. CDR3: CASSSGQGAGNEKLFF. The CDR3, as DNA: TGTGCCAGCAGCTCGGGACAGGGGGCCGGTAATGAAAAACTGTTTTTT.

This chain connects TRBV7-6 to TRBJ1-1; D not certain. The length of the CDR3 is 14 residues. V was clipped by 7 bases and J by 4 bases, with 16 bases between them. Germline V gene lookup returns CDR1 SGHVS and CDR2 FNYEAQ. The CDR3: CASTAEALGTEAFF. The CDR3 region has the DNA TGTGCCAGCACCGCCGAGGCGTTGGGCACTGAAGCTTTCTTT.

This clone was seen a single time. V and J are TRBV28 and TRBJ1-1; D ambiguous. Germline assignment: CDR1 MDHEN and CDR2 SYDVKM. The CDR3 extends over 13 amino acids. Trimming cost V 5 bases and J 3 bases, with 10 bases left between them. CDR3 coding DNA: TGTGCCAGCAGTCCACTAGGGCACACTGAAGCTTTCTTT. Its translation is CASSPLGHTEAFF.

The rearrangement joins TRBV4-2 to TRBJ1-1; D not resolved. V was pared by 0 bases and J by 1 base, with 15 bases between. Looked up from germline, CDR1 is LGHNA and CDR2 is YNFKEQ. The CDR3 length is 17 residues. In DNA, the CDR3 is TGTGCCAGCAGCCAAGATTTGGGCAGACGGGGGAACACTGAAGCTTTCTTT. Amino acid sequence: CASSQDLGRRGNTEAFF.

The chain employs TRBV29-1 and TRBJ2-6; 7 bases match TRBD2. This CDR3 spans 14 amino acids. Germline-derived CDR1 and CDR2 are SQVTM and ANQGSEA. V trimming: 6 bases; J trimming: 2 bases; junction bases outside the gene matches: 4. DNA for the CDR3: TGCAGCGTCCCTGGGAGGGCTGGGGCCAACGTCCTGACTTTC. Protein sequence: CSVPGRAGANVLTF.

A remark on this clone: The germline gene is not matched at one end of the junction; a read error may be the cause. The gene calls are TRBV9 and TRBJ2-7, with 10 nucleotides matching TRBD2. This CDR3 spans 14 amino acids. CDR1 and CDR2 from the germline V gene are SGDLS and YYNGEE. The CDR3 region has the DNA TGTGCCAGCAGCGTAGAGGGTAGCGGGGGGCCAACCTTCTTC. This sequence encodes CASSVEGSGGPTFF.

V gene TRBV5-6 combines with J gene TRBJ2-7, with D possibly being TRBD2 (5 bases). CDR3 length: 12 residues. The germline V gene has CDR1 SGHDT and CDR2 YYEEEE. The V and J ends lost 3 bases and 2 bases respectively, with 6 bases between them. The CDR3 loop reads CASSSGAYEQYF. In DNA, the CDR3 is TGTGCCAGCAGCTCCGGGGCCTACGAGCAGTACTTC.